Listed here is a single T cell receptor (beta chain). Its cognate antigen is unknown. The naive CD8 population came from CD45RO-negative cells selected for CCR7, without terminally differentiated effector memory CD45RA+ cells. The data derive from a study of shared clonotypes between healthy human individuals. Study-level findings and limits: Represented genetic and exposure-history diversity was restricted by having few donors.

This table comes from immunoSEQ multiplex PCR, and its TCRdb copy is limited to in-frame clones, with some not included. There are approximately 2,000,000 clones in the sample; 85% to 95% occur only once, and about 1.7% lies in the top ten. CDR3 length equals 18 residues. V dropped 0 bases and J dropped 0; count of bases not matched to a gene: 6. CDR1 LGHNA and CDR2 YNFKEQ come from the germline V gene. The sequenced sample consisted of naive CD8+ T cells from PBMCs. This chain uses TRBV4-2 with TRBJ2-2, with TRBD2 matching 8 bases. The TCR originated in a man aged 18 to 29 in good health. Some clones in this sample may be carry-over from other donors' samples. The CDR3 protein is CASSQDWMGLANTGELFF. CDR3 DNA sequence: TGTGCCAGCAGCCAAGACTGGATGGGACTAGCGAACACCGGGGAGCTGTTTTTT.